This T cell receptor (beta chain) is drawn from a study of shared clonotypes between healthy human individuals. The assay was immunoSEQ multiplex PCR, and TCRdb's table has in-frame clones only and misses some. The data hold millions of clones, with over 85% observed a single time. Deletions cut 6 bases from V and 4 bases from J, with 16 bases between. The CDR3 covers 14 residues. CDR1 and CDR2 from the germline V gene are MDHEN and SYDVKM. The clonotype comes from a man in his late teens or twenties in good health. Sequencing input: naive CD4+ T cells sorted from blood. The subset here: CD45RA+ positively selected. The V and J genes are TRBV28 and TRBJ2-7; weak D call: TRBD1 (6 bases). The CDR3 loop reads CASSPRGQLYEQYF. In DNA, the CDR3 is TGTGCCAGCAGCCCCAGGGGCCAGCTATACGAGCAGTACTTC.